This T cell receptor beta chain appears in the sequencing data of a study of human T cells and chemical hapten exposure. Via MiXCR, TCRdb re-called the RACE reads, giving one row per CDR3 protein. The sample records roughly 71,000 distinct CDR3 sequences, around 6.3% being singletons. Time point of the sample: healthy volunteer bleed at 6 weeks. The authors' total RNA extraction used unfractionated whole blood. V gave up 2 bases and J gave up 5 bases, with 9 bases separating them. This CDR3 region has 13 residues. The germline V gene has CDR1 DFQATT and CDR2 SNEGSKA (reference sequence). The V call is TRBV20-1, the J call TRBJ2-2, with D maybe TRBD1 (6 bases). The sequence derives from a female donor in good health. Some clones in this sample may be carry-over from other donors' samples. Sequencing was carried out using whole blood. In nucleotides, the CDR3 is TGCAGTGCTAGACAGGGGCTGACCGGGGAGCTGTTTTTT. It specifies CSARQGLTGELFF.